This T cell receptor beta chain originates from a study of shared clonotypes between healthy human individuals. Study-level information: Donors, aged 18 to 49, were a couple of women and a few men.

In regard to this clone: Antigen specificity is unknown.

Generated by immunoSEQ multiplex PCR, the TCRdb table keeps only in-frame clones and is missing some. Of 550,000 to 600,000 clones listed, 95% to 98% were seen once; the top ten hold 0.25% to 0.35%. The V and J ends lost 3 bases and 5 bases respectively, with 7 bases between them. This CDR3 region has 12 residues. Germline V gene data show CDR1 as SNHLY and CDR2 as FYNNEI. Positively selected for CCR7, the CD45RO-negative cells used as naive CD8 cells excluded terminally differentiated effector memory CD45RA+ cells. Donors were healthy HIV-negative adults without recent acute infections or vaccinations. Overall study findings and caveats: Generation probability values for non-shared clonotypes were lower than those for clonotypes shared by all four donors.

What was sequenced was naive CD8+ T cells sorted from blood. The clonotype was recovered from a young man in good health. This chain joins TRBV2 and TRBJ2-5; maybe TRBD2 (5 bases). The CDR3 DNA follows: TGTGCCAGCAGTGAGGGGAGTGAGACCCAGTACTTC. It specifies CASSEGSETQYF.